A single sample gave rise to the 26 T cell receptor beta chains below, sequenced in a study of T cells after yellow fever vaccination. TCRdb passed the 5' RACE reads through MiXCR, listing each CDR3 protein once. The table lists 180,000 or so distinct CDR3 sequences, more than 9.5% of them singletons. Material: CD8+ T cells sorted from PBMCs, obtained 15 days after the yellow fever booster vaccination. These receptors originate from a man between 18 and 29 years old who received the YFV17D yellow fever vaccine.

The chain carries TRBV6-5 and TRBJ1-1; D not certain. Germline lookup yields CDR1 MNHEY and CDR2 SVGAGI. Trimming shortened V by 4 bases and J by 1 base, and 7 bases separated the two germline ends. The length of the CDR3 is 13 residues. CDR3 amino acids: CASSFNTNTEAFF. CDR3 DNA: TGTGCCAGCAGTTTTAACACGAACACTGAAGCTTTCTTT.

The sample holds a few counts of this clonotype. The V call is TRBV5-1, the J call TRBJ2-1; 9 bases line up with TRBD1. Losses at the gene ends were 2 bases for V and 7 bases for J; bases not matched to a gene: 4. This CDR3 is 14 amino acids long. CDR1 is SGHRS, CDR2 YFSETQ, per germline. CDR3: CASSFRTGANEQFF. CDR3 coding DNA: TGCGCCAGCAGCTTCAGGACAGGGGCGAATGAGCAGTTCTTC.

This clonotype was observed a few times. The genes are TRBV20-1 and TRBJ2-7; tentative D call: TRBD1 (5 bases). This CDR3 is 11 amino acids long. Germline loops: CDR1 DFQATT, CDR2 SNEGSKA (reference sequence). The ends were cut back, 5 bases at V and 6 bases at J, with 11 bases in the middle. CDR3 loop: CSARQSLEQYF. CDR3 sequence (DNA): TGCAGTGCTCGACAGTCGCTCGAGCAGTACTTC.

J is TRBJ2-2 and V is TRBV6-2 or TRBV6-3; 10 nucleotides match TRBD1. This CDR3 comprises 16 residues. Per germline, CDR1 MNHEY and CDR2 SVGEGT. V lost 5 bases to trimming and J lost 3 bases; unmatched junction nucleotides: 6. As DNA, the CDR3 is TGTGCCAGCAGTCCCGGGACAGGGGATTACACCGGGGAGCTGTTTTTT. Protein sequence: CASSPGTGDYTGELFF.

This clonotype was detected many times. The genes are TRBV7-8 and TRBJ2-6; 10 nucleotides align to TRBD1. Germline assignment: CDR1 SGHVS and CDR2 FQNEAQ. CDR3 length: 18 residues. The V and J ends lost 3 bases and 9 bases, in that order; junction bases with no gene match: 14. The chain's CDR3 is CASSFVTGGAGPHNVLTF. For the CDR3, the DNA is TGTGCCAGCAGCTTCGTGACAGGGGGCGCAGGACCCCACAACGTCCTGACTTTC.

This clonotype has a handful of counts. This rearrangement joins TRBV27 to TRBJ1-2; D gene uncertain. CDR1 and CDR2 from the germline V gene are MNHEY and SMNVEV (reference sequence). V was shortened by 3 bases and J by 4 bases, with 15 bases between the two germline ends. The CDR3 has 15 residues. The CDR3 here is CASSFDYSFAYGYTF. Here the CDR3 DNA reads TGTGCCAGCAGTTTCGACTACTCCTTCGCCTATGGCTACACCTTC.

The rearrangement uses TRBV14 and TRBJ2-6, with 8 bases identical to TRBD1. J gave up 2 bases and V 0 bases, and 6 bases lay outside the gene matches. This CDR3 comprises 18 residues. CDR1 is SGHDN, CDR2 FVKESK, per germline. The CDR3 sequence is CASSQDRGRGPGANVLTF. DNA for the CDR3: TGTGCCAGCAGCCAAGATAGGGGCAGGGGGCCTGGGGCCAACGTCCTGACTTTC.

This chain connects TRBV9 to TRBJ2-3; a weak D match, TRBD1 (5 bases). Germline V gene sequence: CDR1 SGDLS, CDR2 YYNGEE. Trimming took 2 bases from V and 1 from J, leaving 11 bases between them. The CDR3 is made up of 15 amino acids. In DNA form, the CDR3 reads TGTGCCAGCAGCGTGCAGGTAGGGGGCACAGATACGCAGTATTTT. This gives the protein CASSVQVGGTDTQYF.

CDR3 loop: CASSPGPRGPTDTQYF. CDR3 nucleotides: TGCGCCAGCAGCCCGGGACCGCGGGGACCCACAGATACGCAGTATTTT. The chain combines TRBV5-1 with TRBJ2-3, with D tentatively TRBD2 (6 bases). CDR1 and CDR2 (germline): SGHRS, YFSETQ. This CDR3 is 16 amino acids long. The V end was cut by 4 bases, the J end by 2 bases, with 17 bases between. The variable domain in full, completed from reference TRBV5-1 and TRBJ2-3, reads KAGVTQTPRYLIKTRGQQVTLSCSPISGHRSVSWYQQTPGQGLQFLFEYFSETQRNKGNFPGRFSGRQFSNSRSEMNVSTLELGDSALYLCASSPGPRGPTDTQYFGPGTRLTVL.

This chain uses TRBV7-6 with TRBJ2-7; D gene uncertain. The CDR3 is 13 residues long. Germline CDR1 and CDR2: SGHVS and FNYEAQ. The V and J ends lost 1 base and 4 bases respectively, with 8 bases between them. CDR3 DNA: TGTGCCAGCAGCTTAGGTCCACAGTACGAGCAGTACGTC. It encodes CASSLGPQYEQYV.

This chain links TRBV7-2 with TRBJ1-2; perhaps TRBD1 as D (5 bases). This CDR3 region has 13 residues. V was pared by 6 bases and J by 7 bases, with 15 bases between. Germline V lookup: CDR1 SGHTA, CDR2 FQGNSA. The CDR3, as DNA: TGTGCCAGCAGGACCGTCCCAGGGCTTGGCTACACCTTC. Translated, it gives CASRTVPGLGYTF.

The rearrangement joins TRBV6-2 or TRBV6-3 to TRBJ1-1; the match to TRBD1 covers 10 bases. V was pared by 6 bases and J by 4 bases, with 5 bases of the junction left unmatched. This CDR3 comprises 14 residues. In germline, CDR1 is MNHEY, CDR2 SVGEGT. CDR3 sequence reads: CASSQWTGGTEAFF. CDR3 DNA: TGTGCCAGCAGCCAATGGACAGGGGGCACTGAAGCTTTCTTT.

This clonotype was detected only a few times. The chain uses TRBV4-3 and TRBJ1-4, with unresolved D. Germline V gene sequence: CDR1 LGHNA, CDR2 YSLEER. Deletions cut 0 bases from V and 5 bases from J, with 7 bases between. This CDR3 is built from 14 residues. The CDR3 loop is CASSQDLGNEKLFF. The CDR3 nucleotides are TGCGCCAGCAGCCAAGATCTGGGGAATGAAAAACTGTTTTTT.

The CDR3 loop reads CASYKEGATYEQYF. As DNA, the CDR3 is TGTGCCAGCTATAAGGAGGGGGCGACCTACGAGCAGTACTTC. This chain joins TRBV28 and TRBJ2-7, with D perhaps TRBD1 (7 bases). Germline assignment: CDR1 MDHEN and CDR2 SYDVKM. The CDR3 totals 14 residues. The V gene lost 8 bases and the J gene lost 2 bases, with 16 bases spanning the gap.

This clonotype turned up a few times. V is TRBV29-1 and J is TRBJ2-2; TRBD1 agrees at 9 bases. Trimming cost V 7 bases and J 5 bases; bases outside gene matches: 8. The CDR3 extends over 14 amino acids. Germline CDR1 SQVTM, CDR2 ANQGSEA. The CDR3 DNA reads TGCAGCGCCGTTGGACAGGGGAGGACCGGGGAGCTGTTTTTT. This gives the protein CSAVGQGRTGELFF.

This clonotype has just a few counts. The chain links TRBV6-5 to TRBJ1-1; D is perhaps TRBD1 (5 bases). Trimming cost V 6 bases and J 4 bases, with 12 bases left between them. Germline CDR1 is MNHEY and CDR2 is SVGAGI. The CDR3 consists of 13 residues. CDR3 loop: CASRDQGSTEAFF. DNA of the CDR3: TGTGCCAGCAGGGACCAGGGTAGCACTGAAGCTTTCTTT.

This clonotype was counted ten times or more. This chain joins TRBV4-1 and TRBJ2-4; 11 bases are a match to TRBD2. Trimming at V came to 6 bases and at J to 9 bases, leaving 7 bases not matched to a gene. Per the germline V gene, CDR1 is MGHRA and CDR2 is YSYEKL. The CDR3 has 14 amino acids. The CDR3 DNA follows: TGCGCCAGCAGTTTCACTAGCGGGGGTGGCATTCAGTACTTC. Protein product: CASSFTSGGGIQYF.

The rearrangement uses TRBV7-9 and TRBJ2-1; D tentatively reads TRBD1 or TRBD2 (5 bases each). With 5 bases removed from V and 7 bases from J, the gap between germline ends came to 9 bases. The germline V gene encodes CDR1 SEHNR and CDR2 FQNEAQ (reference sequence). CDR3 length equals 12 residues. CDR3 nucleotide sequence: TGTGCCAGCAGCATGGGGGTTAATGAGCAGTTCTTC. Translated: CASSMGVNEQFF.

The V call is TRBV7-2, the J call TRBJ2-5, with a possible D match to TRBD1 (6 bases). Germline assignment: CDR1 SGHTA and CDR2 FQGNSA. CDR3 length equals 14 residues. Trimming took off 5 bases at V and 3 bases at J, with 13 bases between the two ends. CDR3 sequence: CASSAKSGEETQYF. Written as DNA, the CDR3 is TGTGCCAGCAGCGCTAAGTCAGGGGAAGAGACCCAGTACTTC.

The rearrangement joins TRBV4-1 to TRBJ1-4; possible D gene TRBD1, 5 bases. Germline values: CDR1 MGHRA, CDR2 YSYEKL. The CDR3 is made up of 15 amino acids. V shed 0 bases and J shed 2 bases, with 7 bases lying between them. CDR3 nucleotides: TGCGCCAGCAGCCAAGAAGGGGTGACTAATGAAAAACTGTTTTTT. Translation: CASSQEGVTNEKLFF.

The V call is TRBV4-1, the J call TRBJ1-2; D is possibly TRBD1 (5 bases). Germline V gene sequence: CDR1 MGHRA, CDR2 YSYEKL. CDR3 length equals 14 residues. The V gene lost 0 bases and the J gene lost 4 bases, with 9 bases spanning the gap. DNA of the CDR3: TGCGCCAGCAGCCAAGAACACAGGCTCTATGGCTACACCTTC. The encoded protein is CASSQEHRLYGYTF.

This clonotype was seen more than once but under ten times. CDR3 in DNA: TGCGCCAGCAGCAATACTAGCTATTACAATGAGCAGTTCTTC. Its protein product is CASSNTSYYNEQFF. The chain links TRBV5-1 to TRBJ2-1; perhaps TRBD2 as D (6 bases). This CDR3 comprises 14 residues. V was trimmed by 4 bases and J by 4 bases, leaving 12 bases between them. CDR1 SGHRS and CDR2 YFSETQ come from the germline V gene.

This chain uses TRBV11-2 with TRBJ2-1; 7 bases fit TRBD2. Germline trimming cut 1 base from V and 0 bases from J; bases unmatched to any gene: 3. The CDR3 is 16 amino acids. CDR1 and CDR2 from the germline V gene are SGHAT and FQNNGV. CDR3 coding DNA: TGTGCCAGCAGCTTAGCGACTAGCCCCTCCTACAATGAGCAGTTCTTC. It is translated as CASSLATSPSYNEQFF.

The gene calls are TRBV12-3 or TRBV12-4 and TRBJ2-1; 16 nucleotides align to TRBD2. Unmatched junction bases numbered 10, after V lost 6 bases and J lost 2 bases. The CDR3 has 19 residues. The CDR3 sequence is CASRAPGLAGGQPYNEQFF. The CDR3, as DNA: TGTGCCAGCAGGGCCCCGGGACTAGCGGGGGGGCAACCCTACAATGAGCAGTTCTTC.

The chain couples TRBV3-1 to TRBJ1-2, with no clear D. Trimming shortened V by 1 base and J by 0 bases, and 9 bases separated the two germline ends. The CDR3 contains 15 residues. Germline assignment: CDR1 LGHDT and CDR2 YNNKEL (reference sequence). CDR3 protein: CASSQGSPANYGYTF. CDR3 DNA: TGTGCCAGCAGCCAAGGGTCTCCAGCTAACTATGGCTACACCTTC.

This clonotype occurred a few times. The rearrangement uses TRBV7-2 and TRBJ2-7; 11 bases match TRBD2. Germline loops: CDR1 SGHTA, CDR2 FQGNSA. The CDR3 is 15 amino acids. After removal of 2 bases from V and 6 bases from J, the junction contained 6 bases not matched to a gene. The CDR3 region is CASSLLLAGDLEQYF. The CDR3 DNA reads as TGTGCCAGCAGCTTACTACTAGCGGGGGATCTCGAGCAGTACTTC.